This section outlines one T cell receptor (beta chain) sequence together with its context. No antigen is known for it. The sorted-subset replicate PCRs were given about 210 ng DNA, which is tens of thousands of T cell genomes. TCRdb's copy holds only in-frame clones and misses some; the assay was immunoSEQ multiplex PCR. The profile covers approximately 1.5 million clones, with around 98% appearing a single time and around 0.45% taken by the ten largest. This sample was included in a study of shared clonotypes between healthy human individuals. Donors were healthy HIV-negative adults without recent acute infections or vaccinations. Researchers partitioned CD4+ cells into CD45RA+ naive and CD45RA-negative memory subsets. The CDR3 covers 15 residues. The germline gives CDR1 MDHEN, CDR2 SYDVKM. Unmatched junction bases numbered 8, after V lost 6 bases and J lost 3 bases. Points from the study as a whole: Clonotypes not shared had lower generation probabilities than those common to all four donors.

The TCR sequence derives from a man aged 25 to 40 in good health. Sequencing used naive CD4+ T cells sorted from blood. This sample's subset: CD45RA+ positively selected. The J gene is TRBJ2-7, the V gene TRBV28; 10 bases agree with TRBD2. The CDR3 reads CASRGLGLADYEQYF. DNA for the CDR3: TGTGCCAGCAGGGGATTAGGACTAGCGGACTACGAGCAGTACTTC. The full variable domain, in which reference TRBV28 and TRBJ2-7 provide the parts outside the CDR3, is DVKVTQSSRYLVKRTGEKVFLECVQDMDHENMFWYRQDPGLGLRLIYFSYDVKMKEKGDIPEGYSVSREKKERFSLILESASTNQTSMYLCASRGLGLADYEQYFGPGTRLTVT.